Shown below are 12 T cell receptor beta chains from a single sample sequenced in a study of PD-1 blockade in mismatch repair-deficient tumors. Assay used: immunoSEQ multiplex PCR; TCRdb lists only in-frame clones, some missing. Seen here are about 40,000 clones, 70% to 90% observed once, and the top ten hold under 5%. The specimen was peripheral blood, collected roughly 76 weeks after starting pembrolizumab. These receptors all come from an adult with mismatch repair-deficient cancer.

This clone came up a few times. This sequence joins TRBV7-6 and TRBJ2-2; 7 bases align to TRBD2. The CDR3 has 20 amino acids. V lost 3 bases to trimming and J lost 3 bases; unmatched junction nucleotides: 19. The germline CDR1 and CDR2 sequences are SGHVS and FNYEAQ. The CDR3 region is CASSFPIGREIKGDTGELFF. Here the CDR3 DNA reads TGTGCCAGCAGCTTCCCGATCGGGCGGGAGATAAAAGGGGACACCGGGGAGCTGTTTTTT. The whole variable domain, filled in from reference TRBV7-6 and TRBJ2-2, reads GAGVSQSPRYKVTKRGQDVALRCDPISGHVSLYWYRQALGQGPEFLTYFNYEAQQDKSGLPNDRFSAERPEGSISTLTIQRTEQRDSAMYRCASSFPIGREIKGDTGELFFGEGSRLTVL.

V and J are TRBV5-8 and TRBJ2-7; perhaps TRBD2 as D (7 bases). V lost 1 base, J lost 5 bases, and 16 bases lay in between. Germline CDR1 is SGHTS and CDR2 is YDEGEE. This CDR3 is built from 15 residues. The CDR3 spells CASSLIRGRGHEQYF. Here the CDR3 DNA reads TGTGCCAGCAGCTTGATCCGGGGGCGGGGGCACGAGCAGTACTTC.

The chain combines TRBV7-2 with TRBJ2-7; D gene ambiguous. Trimming shortened V by 1 base and J by 2 bases, and 3 bases separated the two germline ends. The CDR3 contains 12 residues. Germline-derived CDR1 and CDR2 are SGHTA and FQGNSA. This CDR3 is CASSLVPYEQYF. CDR3 nucleotide sequence: TGTGCCAGCAGCTTAGTCCCCTACGAGCAGTACTTC.

The V and J genes are TRBV2 and TRBJ2-7; the D gene is possibly TRBD1 (6 bases). CDR3 length equals 15 residues. Per the germline V gene, CDR1 is SNHLY and CDR2 is FYNNEI. V was shortened by 7 bases and J by 0 bases, with 16 bases between the two germline ends. CDR3 residues: CASTLSGVSSYEQYF. CDR3 DNA: TGTGCCAGCACTCTCTCAGGGGTGAGCTCCTACGAGCAGTACTTC.

The CDR3 sequence is CASSPQDRVIDTQYF. The DNA of the CDR3 is TGTGCCAGCAGCCCCCAGGACAGGGTAATAGATACGCAGTATTTT. V and J are TRBV7-3 and TRBJ2-3; 8 nucleotides line up with TRBD1. The CDR3 sequence is 15 residues long. The germline V gene encodes CDR1 SGHTA and CDR2 FQGTGA. Trimming at V came to 5 bases and at J to 5 bases, leaving 9 bases not matched to a gene.

This clone was detected only a few times. This chain links TRBV19 with TRBJ2-7, with D perhaps matching TRBD1 (6 bases). CDR3 length: 13 amino acids. Germline lookup yields CDR1 LNHDA and CDR2 SQIVND (reference sequence). The germline V and J ends were trimmed by 6 bases and 4 bases, with 13 bases remaining between them. CDR3 nucleotides: TGTGCCAGTAGCCCGGGACATTTTTACGAGCAGTACTTC. This codes for CASSPGHFYEQYF. The variable domain in full, completed from reference TRBV19 and TRBJ2-7, reads DGGITQSPKYLFRKEGQNVTLSCEQNLNHDAMYWYRQDPGQGLRLIYYSQIVNDFQKGDIAEGYSVSREKKESFPLTVTSAQKNPTAFYLCASSPGHFYEQYFGPGTRLTVT.

The rearrangement links TRBV9 to TRBJ1-2, with a possible D match to TRBD1 (5 bases). This CDR3 comprises 14 residues. V was pared by 0 bases and J by 3 bases, with 9 bases between. The germline gives CDR1 SGDLS, CDR2 YYNGEE. In nucleotides, the CDR3 is TGTGCCAGCAGCGTAGAGGAGGGGCACTATGGCTACACCTTC. This encodes CASSVEEGHYGYTF.

This clone has just a few counts. The chain couples TRBV13 to TRBJ1-1; D ambiguous. The ends were cut back, 0 bases at V and 11 bases at J, with 7 bases in the middle. Germline lookup yields CDR1 PRHDT and CDR2 FYEKMQ (reference sequence). This CDR3 is 11 amino acids long. CDR3 in DNA: TGTGCCAGCAGCTTAGGCCAGATGGCTTTCTTT. Translation: CASSLGQMAFF.

This chain joins TRBV27 and TRBJ1-1; the D is unclear. V was clipped by 10 bases and J by 3 bases, with 12 bases between them. CDR1 and CDR2 (germline): MNHEY, SMNVEV (reference sequence). CDR3 length: 12 residues. CDR3 nucleotide sequence: TGTGCCACTAGGGATTGGGACACTGAAGCTTTCTTT. Protein: CATRDWDTEAFF.

The chain is built from TRBV18 and TRBJ2-1, with 8 bases aligning to TRBD1. The germline CDR1 and CDR2 sequences are KGHSH and LQKENI. The CDR3 sequence is 16 residues long. With 8 bases clipped from V and 6 bases from J, the junction kept 15 bases outside the gene matches. CDR3 amino acids: CASAPNQGAFINEQFF. The CDR3 DNA reads as TGTGCCAGCGCCCCCAACCAGGGGGCTTTCATCAATGAGCAGTTCTTC.

The V and J genes are TRBV25-1 and TRBJ2-3; 7 positions match TRBD2. The V segment lost 4 bases and the J segment 10 bases; nucleotides outside the gene matches: 11. This CDR3 has 14 amino acids. Germline assignment: CDR1 MGHDK and CDR2 SYGVNS. CDR3 protein: CASSGVRTSRPQYF. The CDR3 bases are TGTGCCAGCAGTGGGGTTCGGACTAGTCGCCCGCAGTATTTT. Complete variable domain (other parts from reference TRBV25-1 and TRBJ2-3): EADIYQTPRYLVIGTGKKITLECSQTMGHDKMYWYQQDPGMELHLIHYSYGVNSTEKGDLSSESTVSRIRTEHFPLTLESARPSHTSQYLCASSGVRTSRPQYFGPGTRLTVL.

The chain links TRBV5-6 to TRBJ2-1; the D is unclear. Per germline, CDR1 SGHDT and CDR2 YYEEEE. V was trimmed by 1 base and J by 8 bases, leaving 10 bases between them. The CDR3 sequence is 13 residues long. CDR3 nucleotide sequence: TGTGCCAGCAGCTTGCACCCAAGCCATGAGCAGTTCTTC. The encoded protein is CASSLHPSHEQFF.